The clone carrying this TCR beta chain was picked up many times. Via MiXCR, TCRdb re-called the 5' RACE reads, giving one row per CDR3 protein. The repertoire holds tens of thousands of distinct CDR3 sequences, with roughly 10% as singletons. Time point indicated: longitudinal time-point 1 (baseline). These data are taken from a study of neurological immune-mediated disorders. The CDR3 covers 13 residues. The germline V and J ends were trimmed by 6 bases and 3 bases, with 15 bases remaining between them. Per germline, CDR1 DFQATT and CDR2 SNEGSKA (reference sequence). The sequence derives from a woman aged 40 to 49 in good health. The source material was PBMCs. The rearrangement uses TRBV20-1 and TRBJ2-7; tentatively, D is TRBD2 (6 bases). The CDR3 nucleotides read TGCAGTGCCGAGATTTTGGACTACTACGAGCAGTACTTC. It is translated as CSAEILDYYEQYF.